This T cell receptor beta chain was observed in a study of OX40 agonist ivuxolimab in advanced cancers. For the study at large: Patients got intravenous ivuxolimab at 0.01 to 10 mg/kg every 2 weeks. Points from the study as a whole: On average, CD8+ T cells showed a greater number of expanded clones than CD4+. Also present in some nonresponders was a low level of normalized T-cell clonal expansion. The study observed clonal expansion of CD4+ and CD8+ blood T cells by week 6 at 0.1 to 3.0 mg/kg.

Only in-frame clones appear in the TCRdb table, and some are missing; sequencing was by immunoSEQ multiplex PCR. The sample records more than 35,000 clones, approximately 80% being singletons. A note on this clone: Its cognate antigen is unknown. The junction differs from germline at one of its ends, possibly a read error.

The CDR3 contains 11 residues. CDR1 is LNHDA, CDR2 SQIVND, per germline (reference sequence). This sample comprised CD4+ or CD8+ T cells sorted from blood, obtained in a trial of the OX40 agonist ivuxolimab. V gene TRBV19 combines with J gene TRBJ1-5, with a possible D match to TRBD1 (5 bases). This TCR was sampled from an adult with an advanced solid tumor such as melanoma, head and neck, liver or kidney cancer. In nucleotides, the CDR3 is TGTGCCAGTAGTACCCCGGGACCTTTTTATTTT. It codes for CASSTPGPFYF.